Listed below are T cell receptor beta chains from one sample, sequenced in a study of cytomegalovirus exposure and HLA in healthy donors. Clones were sequenced by immunoSEQ multiplex PCR, and TCRdb holds only the in-frame ones, with some missing. The table has more than 80,000 clones, about two thirds seen once; the top ten hold less than 3%. The sequenced sample was PBMCs. The receptors originated from a female donor in good health and CMV-seronegative. Each CDR3 is given with its conserved first and last residue. A D gene is named only where the DNA matches it firmly. For some rows the clone size is stated as once, few or many, or as a class when expanded; others skip it.

>TRBJ2-3|TRBD1|-|TRBV7-8
TGTGCCAGCAGCCCCGGGACAGGGACAGATACGCAGTATTTT
CASSPGTGTDTQYF
>TRBJ1-6|TRBD1|-|TRBV7-9
TGTGCCAGCAGCCCGGGACAGGGTAATTCACCCCTCCACTTT
CASSPGQGNSPLHF
>TRBJ2-3|TRBD2|-|TRBV28
TGTGCCAGCAGCTCGATAGCGGGCCAAATTGGCACAGATACGCAGTATTTT
CASSSIAGQIGTDTQYF
>TRBJ2-7|-|-|TRBV7-9
TGTGCCAGCAGCTTCCCCAATTCCTACGAGCAGTACTTC
CASSFPNSYEQYF
>TRBJ1-5|-|-|TRBV19
TGTGCCAGTAGTATAGGTCGGGGGGTTCAGCCCCAGCATTTT
CASSIGRGVQPQHF
>TRBJ2-4|-|once|TRBV7-2
TGTGCCAGCAGCTCGGACAGAGGGGACATTCAGTACTTC
CASSSDRGDIQYF
>TRBJ2-4|-|-|TRBV21-1
TGTGCCAGTCCGGGGGACAGGTGGGCCAAAAACATTCAGTACTTC
CASPGDRWAKNIQYF
>TRBJ2-7|TRBD2|-|TRBV7-2
TGTGCCAGCAGCTTAGGCAGATCCGGGACTAGCGTCTACGAGCAGTACTTC
CASSLGRSGTSVYEQYF
>TRBJ1-1|-|-|TRBV7-6
TGTGCCAGCAGCCCCCGCCAGGGCAGGGAAGCTTTCTTT
CASSPRQGREAFF
>TRBJ2-7|-|-|TRBV7-9
TGTGCCAGCAGCCCGGCCTTCGGGAGCGGGTACGAGCAGTACTTC
CASSPAFGSGYEQYF
>TRBJ1-1|TRBD1|-|TRBV6-4
TGTGCCAGCAGGGGGGACAGGTGGAACACTGAAGCTTTCTTT
CASRGDRWNTEAFF
>TRBJ2-5|TRBD1|-|TRBV27
TGTGCCAGCAGTTTTTGGACAGGGGGCCAAGAGACCCAGTACTTC
CASSFWTGGQETQYF
>TRBJ2-7|-|-|TRBV7-7
TGTGCCAGCAGCCTTGGTAGGGGCGGCTACGAGCAGTACTTC
CASSLGRGGYEQYF